The 3 T cell receptor beta chains presented below share a single source sample, sequenced in a study of Tregs in tolerant kidney transplant recipients. The table came from immunoSEQ multiplex PCR; TCRdb's copy has only in-frame clones and leaves some out. The sample has about 77,000 clones, more than 95% seen once. The source material was CD4+ T cells from blood, sampled before the transplant. Receptors originate from a human donor who received a combined kidney and bone marrow transplant.

The gene calls are TRBV5-1 and TRBJ1-1, with D tentatively TRBD1 (6 bases). The germline CDR1 and CDR2 sequences are SGHRS and YFSETQ. Trimming removed 2 bases at V and 7 bases at J, with 15 bases between. This CDR3 has 14 amino acids. The CDR3 is CASSFTGTHYEAFF. The CDR3 DNA follows: TGCGCCAGCAGCTTCACCGGGACACACTATGAAGCTTTCTTT.

The chain couples TRBV14 to TRBJ1-4; D is unclear. Trimming removed 3 bases at V and 8 bases at J, with 16 bases between. Germline V gene data show CDR1 as SGHDN and CDR2 as FVKESK. The CDR3 is 15 amino acids. CDR3 amino acids: CASSQTRTEEEKLFF. CDR3 bases: TGTGCCAGCAGCCAGACCCGGACGGAGGAGGAAAAACTGTTTTTT.

The J gene is TRBJ2-3, the V gene TRBV11-2; TRBD2 might be the D (7 bases). Trimming left V 2 bases short and J 4 bases short, with 22 bases between. This CDR3 comprises 18 residues. The germline gives CDR1 SGHAT, CDR2 FQNNGV. The CDR3 spells CASSLYPPSSGGPDTQYF. The CDR3 bases are TGTGCCAGCAGCTTATATCCCCCTTCGTCGGGGGGCCCAGATACGCAGTATTTT.